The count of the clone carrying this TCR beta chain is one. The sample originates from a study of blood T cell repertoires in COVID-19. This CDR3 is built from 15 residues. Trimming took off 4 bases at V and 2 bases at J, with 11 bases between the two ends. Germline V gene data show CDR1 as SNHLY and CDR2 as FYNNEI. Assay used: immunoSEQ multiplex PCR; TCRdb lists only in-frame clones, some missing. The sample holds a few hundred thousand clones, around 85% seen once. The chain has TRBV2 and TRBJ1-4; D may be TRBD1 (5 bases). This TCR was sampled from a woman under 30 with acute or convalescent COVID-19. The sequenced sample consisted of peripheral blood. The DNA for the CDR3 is TGTGCCAGCAGTGCCACAGGCATGACTAATGAAAAACTGTTTTTT. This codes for CASSATGMTNEKLFF.